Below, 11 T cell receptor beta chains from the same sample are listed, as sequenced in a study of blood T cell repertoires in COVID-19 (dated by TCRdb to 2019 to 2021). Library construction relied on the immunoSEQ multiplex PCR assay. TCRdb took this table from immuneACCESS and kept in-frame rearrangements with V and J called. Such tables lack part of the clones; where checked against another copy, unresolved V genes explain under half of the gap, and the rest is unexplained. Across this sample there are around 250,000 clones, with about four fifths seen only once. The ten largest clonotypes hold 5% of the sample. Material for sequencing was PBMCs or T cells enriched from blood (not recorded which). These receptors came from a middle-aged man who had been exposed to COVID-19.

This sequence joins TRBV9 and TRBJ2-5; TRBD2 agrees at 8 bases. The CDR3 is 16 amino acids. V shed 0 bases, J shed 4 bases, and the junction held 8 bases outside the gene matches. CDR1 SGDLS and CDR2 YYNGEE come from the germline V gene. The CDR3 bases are TGTGCCAGCAGCGTAGGGGGTAGCGGGGTTCGAGAGACCCAGTACTTC. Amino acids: CASSVGGSGVRETQYF.

The CDR3, as DNA: TGTGCCAGCAGCCTCGGTAGGTGGAGCTCCTACAATGAGCAGTTCTTC. It encodes CASSLGRWSSYNEQFF. V usage is TRBV7-2 and J usage is TRBJ2-1; D is uncertain. This CDR3 is built from 16 residues. V lost 5 bases and J 0 bases, leaving 14 bases between the germline ends. The germline gives CDR1 SGHTA, CDR2 FQGNSA.

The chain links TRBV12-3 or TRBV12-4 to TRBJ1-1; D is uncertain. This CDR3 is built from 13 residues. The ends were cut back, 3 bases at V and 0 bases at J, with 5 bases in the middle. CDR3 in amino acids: CASSFELNTEAFF. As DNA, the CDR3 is TGTGCCAGCAGTTTTGAGCTGAACACTGAAGCTTTCTTT.

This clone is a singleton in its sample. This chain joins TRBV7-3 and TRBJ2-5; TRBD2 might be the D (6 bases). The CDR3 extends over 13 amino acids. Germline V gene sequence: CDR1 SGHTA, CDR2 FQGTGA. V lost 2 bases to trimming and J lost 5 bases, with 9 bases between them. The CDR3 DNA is TGTGCCAGCAGCTTAGGGCTAGCGGAGACCCAGTACTTC. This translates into CASSLGLAETQYF.

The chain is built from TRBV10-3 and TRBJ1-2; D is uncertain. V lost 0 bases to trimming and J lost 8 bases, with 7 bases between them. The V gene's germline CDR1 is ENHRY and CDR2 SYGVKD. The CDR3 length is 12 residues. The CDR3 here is CAISESQVGYTF. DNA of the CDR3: TGTGCCATCAGTGAGTCACAAGTGGGCTACACCTTC.

The CDR3 loop is CASSLRGGGTDTQYF. The CDR3 region has the DNA TGTGCCAGCAGCTTGCGGGGTGGCGGCACAGATACGCAGTATTTT. The chain recombines TRBV5-6 with TRBJ2-3; D possibly corresponds to TRBD2 (5 bases). CDR3 length: 15 residues. Trimming cost V 1 base and J 1 base, with 10 bases left between them. CDR1 is SGHDT, CDR2 YYEEEE, per germline.

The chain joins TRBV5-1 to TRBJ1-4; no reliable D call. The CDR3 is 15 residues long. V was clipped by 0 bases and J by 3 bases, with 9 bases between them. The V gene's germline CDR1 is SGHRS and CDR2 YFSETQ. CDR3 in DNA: TGCGCCAGCAGCTTGGAACCGGGATCTAATGAAAAACTGTTTTTT. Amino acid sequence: CASSLEPGSNEKLFF.

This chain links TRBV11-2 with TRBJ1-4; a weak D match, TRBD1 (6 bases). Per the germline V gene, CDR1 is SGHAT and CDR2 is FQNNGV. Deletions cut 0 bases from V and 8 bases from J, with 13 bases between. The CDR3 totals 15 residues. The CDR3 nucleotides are TGTGCCAGCAGCTTAGAAGCGGGGGCGACCGAAAAACTGTTTTTT. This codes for CASSLEAGATEKLFF.

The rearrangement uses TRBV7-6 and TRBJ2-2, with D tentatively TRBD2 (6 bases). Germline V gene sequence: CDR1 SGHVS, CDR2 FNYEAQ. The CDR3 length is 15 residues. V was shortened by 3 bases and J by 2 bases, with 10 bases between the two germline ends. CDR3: CASSFGGPNTGELFF. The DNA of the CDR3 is TGTGCCAGCAGCTTCGGGGGTCCTAACACCGGGGAGCTGTTTTTT.

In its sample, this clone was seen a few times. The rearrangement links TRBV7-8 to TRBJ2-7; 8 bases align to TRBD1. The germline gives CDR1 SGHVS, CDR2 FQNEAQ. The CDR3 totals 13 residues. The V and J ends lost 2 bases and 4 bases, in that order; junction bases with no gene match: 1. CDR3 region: CASSLTGGYEQYF. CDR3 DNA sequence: TGTGCCAGCAGCTTAACAGGGGGTTACGAGCAGTACTTC.

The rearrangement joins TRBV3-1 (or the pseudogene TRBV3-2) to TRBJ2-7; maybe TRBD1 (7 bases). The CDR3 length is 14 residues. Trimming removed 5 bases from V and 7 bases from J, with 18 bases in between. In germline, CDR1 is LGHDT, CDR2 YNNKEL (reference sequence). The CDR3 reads CASSGRTGAGEQYF. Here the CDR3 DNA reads TGTGCCAGCAGCGGACGAACAGGGGCGGGGGAGCAGTACTTC.